Sequencing of this T cell receptor (beta chain) was carried out in a study of blood T cells in healthy people across ages. The authors ran a second PCR of roughly 6 to 12 cycles using a sample-barcoded 5' primer and a J-beta primer mix. TCRdb used MiXCR to reprocess the 5' RACE reads, holding one entry per CDR3 protein. The sample records around 940,000 distinct CDR3 sequences, about 51% being singletons. This clonotype was picked up a small number of times. Germline V gene data show CDR1 as SEHNR and CDR2 as FQNEAQ (reference sequence). The germline V and J ends were trimmed by 5 bases and 5 bases, with 13 bases remaining between them. The CDR3 is 13 residues long.

Sequences were obtained from blood. This sequence joins TRBV7-9 and TRBJ2-7; D is undetermined. This clonotype originated in an older woman in good health. CDR3 amino acids: CASSQRVPDEQYF. The CDR3 DNA reads as TGTGCCAGCAGCCAGAGAGTCCCCGACGAGCAGTACTTC.